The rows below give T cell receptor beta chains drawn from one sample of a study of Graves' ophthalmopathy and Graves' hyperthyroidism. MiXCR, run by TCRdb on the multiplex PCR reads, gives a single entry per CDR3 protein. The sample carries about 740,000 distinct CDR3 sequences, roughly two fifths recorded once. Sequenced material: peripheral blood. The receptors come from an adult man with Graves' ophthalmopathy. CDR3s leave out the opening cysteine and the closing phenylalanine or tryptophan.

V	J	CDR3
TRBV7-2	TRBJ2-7	ASSLRYGTTADEQY
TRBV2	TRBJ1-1	ASLGTVEAF
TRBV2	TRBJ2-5	ASSADIQETQY
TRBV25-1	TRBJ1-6	ASSRWSHRGNSPLH
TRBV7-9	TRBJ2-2	ASSLVASGRFGELF
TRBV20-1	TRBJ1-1	SARAAGAEAF
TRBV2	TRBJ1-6	ASSLVESANSPLH
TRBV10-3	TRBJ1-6	AIHRGPGQGSLH
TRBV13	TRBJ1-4	ASSLGRGSEKLF
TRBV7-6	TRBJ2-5	ASSPFRSAGVLETQY
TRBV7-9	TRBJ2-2	ASSRVGTGELF
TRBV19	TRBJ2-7	ASSWGNDYEQY
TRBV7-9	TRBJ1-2	ASSYLDRENYSYT
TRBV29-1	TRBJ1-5	SVGGSGNQPQH
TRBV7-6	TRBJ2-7	ASSSDSNLYEQY
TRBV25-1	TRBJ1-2	ASSAQGVGYT
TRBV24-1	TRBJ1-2	ATKNLYGYT
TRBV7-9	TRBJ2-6	ASSQPPGGAGANVLT
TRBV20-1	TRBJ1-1	SARSTGFMNTEAF
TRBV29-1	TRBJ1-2	SVRRERYGYT
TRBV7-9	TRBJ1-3	ASSPPRSGNTIY
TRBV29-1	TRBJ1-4	SAKTAPNEKLF
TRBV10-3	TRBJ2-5	AIRQGDPSGGETQY
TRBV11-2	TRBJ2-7	ASSSRPGATGSPY